The rows below give T cell receptor beta chains drawn from one sample of a study of control samples from healthy donors and cancer patients. Assay used: immunoSEQ multiplex PCR; TCRdb lists only in-frame clones, some missing. The profile covers some 79,000 clones, with over 75% appearing a single time and around 3.8% taken by the ten largest. Sample: blood. The receptor source for this set is a woman aged 45-59 years in good health. Each CDR3 is given with its conserved first and last residue. Each record gives: V gene, J gene, clone size, D gene, CDR3 protein, CDR3 DNA. A D gene is named only where the DNA matches it firmly. Clone size is given for some rows only: seen once, a few or many times, or a class if the clone is expanded.

TRBV5-4,TRBJ1-6,.,TRBD1,CASSSRGRDSPLHF,TGTGCCAGCAGCTCGAGGGGGCGGGATTCACCCCTCCACTTT
TRBV5-1,TRBJ2-5,.,TRBD1,CASSTMTGYGETQYF,TGCGCCAGCAGCACAATGACAGGGTATGGAGAGACCCAGTACTTC
TRBV6-1,TRBJ2-2,.,.,CASSEVSGNSGELFF,TGTGCCAGCAGTGAAGTCTCTGGGAACAGCGGGGAGCTGTTTTTT
TRBV27,TRBJ2-7,.,.,CASSPPYRVGSHEQYF,TGTGCCAGCAGTCCACCATACAGGGTAGGGTCCCACGAGCAGTACTTC
TRBV9,TRBJ1-4,few,TRBD1,CASSEQGAGEKLFF,TGTGCCAGCAGTGAACAGGGGGCTGGTGAAAAACTGTTTTTT
TRBV7-8,TRBJ2-7,.,.,CASSQGWGYEQYF,TGTGCCAGCAGTCAGGGGTGGGGCTACGAGCAGTACTTC
TRBV27,TRBJ2-3,.,TRBD2,CASRPRAGGDTQYF,TGTGCCAGCAGGCCCCGGGCGGGAGGAGATACGCAGTATTTT
TRBV4-1,TRBJ1-1,.,TRBD1,CASSQRTGSANTEAFF,TGCGCCAGCAGCCAAAGGACAGGGAGCGCGAACACTGAAGCTTTCTTT
TRBV28,TRBJ1-2,medium-sized,.,CASRPRRGWHGYTF,TGTGCCAGCAGACCGCGGCGGGGCTGGCATGGCTACACCTTC
TRBV28,TRBJ2-2,.,TRBD2,CASIPGVREGLRELFF,TGTGCCAGCATCCCGGGTGTGCGGGAGGGCCTCCGGGAGCTGTTTTTT
TRBV5-1,TRBJ2-7,.,TRBD2,CASSRGRLAGGLSYEQYF,TGCGCCAGCAGCAGGGGGAGACTAGCGGGAGGGCTCTCCTACGAGCAGTACTTC
TRBV28,TRBJ1-5,.,TRBD1,CASSFPTGYNQPQHF,TGTGCCAGCAGTTTCCCGACAGGGTACAATCAGCCCCAGCATTTT
TRBV6-5,TRBJ1-5,.,.,CASRGVGNQPQHF,TGTGCCAGCAGGGGGGTAGGGAATCAGCCCCAGCATTTT
TRBV7-2,TRBJ1-4,.,.,CASSLSPRNEKLFF,TGTGCCAGCAGCTTAAGTCCCCGAAATGAAAAACTGTTTTTT
TRBV9,TRBJ2-7,.,.,CASSVESESSYEQYF,TGTGCCAGCAGCGTAGAGTCTGAGAGCTCCTACGAGCAGTACTTC
TRBV29-1,TRBJ2-1,once,.,CSVEDLAGPYNEQFF,TGCAGCGTTGAAGATCTTGCGGGTCCTTACAATGAGCAGTTCTTC
TRBV20-1,TRBJ2-1,.,.,CSGTENEQFF,TGCAGTGGAACCGAAAATGAGCAGTTCTTC
TRBV25-1,TRBJ2-7,.,.,CASSAGVNIEQYF,TGTGCCAGCAGTGCAGGGGTGAATATCGAGCAGTACTTC
TRBV9,TRBJ1-1,.,.,CASSVGPTVNTEAFF,TGTGCCAGCAGCGTAGGTCCCACAGTGAACACTGAAGCTTTCTTT
TRBV28,TRBJ2-5,.,.,CASSADMETQYF,TGTGCCAGCAGTGCTGACATGGAGACCCAGTACTTC
TRBV21-1,TRBJ1-1,.,.,CASSQPEGGLTEAFF,TGTGCCAGCAGTCAACCTGAAGGAGGTCTCACTGAAGCTTTCTTT
TRBV2,TRBJ1-5,.,.,CASSPPLEGQPQHF,TGTGCCAGCAGTCCACCCCTGGAAGGACAGCCCCAGCATTTT
TRBV19,TRBJ2-7,.,TRBD2,CASSSRLAGAGEQYF,TGTGCCAGTAGTTCCCGACTAGCGGGAGCAGGTGAGCAGTACTTC
TRBV2,TRBJ2-2,.,.,CASSRDNTNTGELFF,TGTGCCAGCAGCCGGGACAACACGAACACCGGGGAGCTGTTTTTT
TRBV9,TRBJ2-5,.,.,CASSAGVGDYAETQYF,TGTGCCAGCAGCGCGGGGGTAGGCGATTACGCAGAGACCCAGTACTTC
TRBV6-5,TRBJ1-2,.,.,CASRTRDTGYGYTF,TGTGCCAGCAGGACGCGGGACACCGGCTATGGCTACACCTTC
TRBV5-1,TRBJ1-1,few,.,CASSLLGKNTEAFF,TGCGCCAGCAGCTTGCTTGGCAAGAACACTGAAGCTTTCTTT
TRBV5-8,TRBJ2-3,.,.,CASSLDSGGTDTQYF,TGTGCCAGCAGCTTGGATAGTGGGGGCACAGATACGCAGTATTTT
TRBV10-1,TRBJ2-1,.,TRBD2,CASSEAGGNNEQFF,TGCGCCAGCAGTGAAGCGGGAGGAAACAATGAGCAGTTCTTC
TRBV6-4,TRBJ2-1,.,TRBD2,CASSDGTSGNEQFF,TGTGCCAGCAGTGACGGGACTAGCGGCAATGAGCAGTTCTTC